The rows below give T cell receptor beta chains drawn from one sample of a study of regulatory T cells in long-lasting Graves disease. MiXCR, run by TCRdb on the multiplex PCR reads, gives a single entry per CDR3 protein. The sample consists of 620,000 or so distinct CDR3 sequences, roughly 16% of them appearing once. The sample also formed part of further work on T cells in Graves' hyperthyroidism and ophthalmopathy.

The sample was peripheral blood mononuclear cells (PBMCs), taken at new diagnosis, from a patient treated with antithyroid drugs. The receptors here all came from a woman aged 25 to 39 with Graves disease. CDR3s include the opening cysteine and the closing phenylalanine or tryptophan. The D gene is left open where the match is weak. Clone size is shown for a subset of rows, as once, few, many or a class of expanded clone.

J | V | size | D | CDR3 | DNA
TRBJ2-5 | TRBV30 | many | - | CASRLGETQYF | TGTGCCTCTCGGTTGGGGGAGACCCAGTACTTC
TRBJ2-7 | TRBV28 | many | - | CASSFHGSSYEQYF | TGTGCCAGCAGTTTCCACGGGAGCTCCTACGAGCAGTACTTC
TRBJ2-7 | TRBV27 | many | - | CASRDGTLYEQYF | TGTGCCAGCCGAGATGGGACACTCTACGAGCAGTACTTC
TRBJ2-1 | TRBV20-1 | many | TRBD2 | CSASGSSGNYNEQFF | TGCAGTGCTAGTGGCAGTAGCGGGAATTACAATGAGCAGTTCTTC
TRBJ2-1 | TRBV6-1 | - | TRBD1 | CASNRGNEQFF | TGTGCCAGCAACAGGGGAAATGAGCAGTTCTTC
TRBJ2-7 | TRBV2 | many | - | CASRWDPDYEQYF | TGTGCCAGCAGATGGGACCCAGACTACGAGCAGTACTTC
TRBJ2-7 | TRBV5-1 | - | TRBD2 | CASSPRLGRAYEQYF | TGCGCCAGCAGCCCCCGACTGGGGAGGGCCTACGAGCAGTACTTC
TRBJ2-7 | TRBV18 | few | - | CASSPSETTYEQYF | TGTGCCAGCTCACCCTCGGAGACCACTTACGAGCAGTACTTC
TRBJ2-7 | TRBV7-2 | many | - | CASSFFDSLYEQYF | TGTGCCAGCAGCTTTTTTGACAGCCTATACGAGCAGTACTTC
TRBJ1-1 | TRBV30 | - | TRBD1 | CAWRGRTGRGTRAFF | TGTGCCTGGAGGGGTAGGACAGGGCGGGGGACCCGAGCTTTCTTT
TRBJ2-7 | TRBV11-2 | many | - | CASSPSSYEQYF | TGTGCCAGCAGCCCAAGCTCCTACGAGCAGTACTTC
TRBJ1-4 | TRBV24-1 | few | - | CATSDSTAATNEKLFF | TGTGCCACCAGTGATTCGACAGCTGCAACTAATGAAAAACTGTTTTTT
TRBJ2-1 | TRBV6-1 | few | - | CASKGRTTDNEQFF | TGTGCCAGCAAGGGTAGGACTACAGACAATGAGCAGTTCTTC
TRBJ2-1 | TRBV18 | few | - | CASSPDRNYNEQFF | TGTGCTAGCAGTCCCGACAGGAACTACAATGAGCAGTTCTTC
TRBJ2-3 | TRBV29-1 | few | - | CSARAADTQYF | TGCAGCGCCCGGGCGGCAGATACGCAGTATTTT
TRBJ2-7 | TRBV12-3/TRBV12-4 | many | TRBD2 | CASSPDYNSGRAPRF | TGTGCCAGCAGTCCAGACTACAATAGCGGGAGGGCCCCCCGCTTC
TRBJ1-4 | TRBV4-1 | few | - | CASSFTAGEKLFF | TGCGCCAGCAGCTTTACAGCTGGCGAAAAACTGTTTTTT
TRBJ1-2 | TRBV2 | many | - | CASISDGNYGYTF | TGTGCCAGCATCTCGGACGGAAACTATGGCTACACCTTC
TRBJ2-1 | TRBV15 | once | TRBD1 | CATSRETGGFEQFF | TGTGCCACCAGCAGAGAGACAGGGGGCTTCGAGCAGTTCTTC
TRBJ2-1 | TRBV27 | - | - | CASNEQFF | TGTGCCAGCAATGAGCAGTTCTTC
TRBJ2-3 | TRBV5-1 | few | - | CASSPDGVSTDTQYF | TGCGCCAGCAGCCCGGACGGGGTCTCCACAGATACGCAGTATTTT
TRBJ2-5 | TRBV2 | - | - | CASRPGPNQETQYF | TGTGCCAGCAGGCCGGGACCGAACCAAGAGACCCAGTACTTC
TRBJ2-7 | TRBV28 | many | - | CASRPQGSNSYEQYF | TGTGCCAGCAGGCCCCAGGGTAGTAACTCCTACGAGCAGTACTTC
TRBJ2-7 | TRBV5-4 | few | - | CASSLAGTANYEQYF | TGTGCCAGCAGCTTGGCCGGGACCGCCAACTACGAGCAGTACTTC
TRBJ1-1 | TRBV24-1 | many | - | CATSDYKNTEAFF | TGTGCCACCAGTGATTATAAGAACACTGAAGCTTTCTTT
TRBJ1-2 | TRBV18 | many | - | CASSPPAGRDYGYTF | TGTGCCAGCTCACCGCCAGCGGGGAGGGACTATGGCTACACCTTC
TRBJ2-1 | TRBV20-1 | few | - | CSARTQGSYNEQFF | TGCAGTGCTAGAACCCAGGGGTCCTACAATGAGCAGTTCTTC
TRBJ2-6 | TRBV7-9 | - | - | CASSLGRGQSSGANVLTF | TGTGCCAGCAGCTTAGGGCGAGGACAGAGCTCTGGGGCCAACGTCCTGACTTTC
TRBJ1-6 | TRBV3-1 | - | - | CASRETADLNSPLHF | TGTGCCAGCAGGGAAACAGCTGACCTAAATTCACCCCTCCACTTT
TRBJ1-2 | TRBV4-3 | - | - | CASRPRKGTDYGYTF | TGCGCCAGCAGGCCTCGCAAGGGGACGGACTATGGCTACACCTTC
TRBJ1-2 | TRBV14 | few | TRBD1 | CASSQGTGNLYGYTF | TGTGCCAGCAGCCAGGGGACAGGAAATCTCTATGGCTACACCTTC
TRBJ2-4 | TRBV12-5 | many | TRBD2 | CASGLSHPGLAVNIQYF | TGTGCTAGTGGTTTGTCCCACCCCGGGCTAGCGGTAAACATTCAGTACTTC
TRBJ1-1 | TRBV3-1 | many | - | CASSQEPRMFPEAFF | TGTGCCAGCAGCCAAGAGCCCCGGATGTTCCCTGAAGCTTTCTTT
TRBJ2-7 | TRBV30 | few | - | CAWSPGSYEQYF | TGTGCCTGGAGCCCCGGGAGCTACGAGCAGTACTTC
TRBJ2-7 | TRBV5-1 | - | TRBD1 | CASSFPDRADYEQYF | TGCGCCAGCAGCTTCCCGGACAGGGCCGACTACGAGCAGTACTTC
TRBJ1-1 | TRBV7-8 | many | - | CASTPRLNTEAFF | TGTGCCAGCACACCGCGCTTGAACACTGAAGCTTTCTTT
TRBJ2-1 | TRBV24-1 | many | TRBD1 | CATSAGYETGINEQFF | TGTGCCACATCTGCAGGTTATGAGACAGGGATCAATGAGCAGTTCTTC
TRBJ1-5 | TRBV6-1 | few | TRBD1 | CASTGGQGARQPQHF | TGTGCCAGCACCGGGGGACAGGGGGCTCGTCAGCCCCAGCATTTT
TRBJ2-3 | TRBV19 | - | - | CASSPGLLLYTDTQYF | TGTGCCAGTAGTCCCGGACTGCTGCTCTACACAGATACGCAGTATTTT
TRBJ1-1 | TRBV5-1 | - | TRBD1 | CASKRDSQYFNTEAFF | TGCGCCAGCAAAAGGGACAGCCAATATTTTAACACTGAAGCTTTCTTT